The present T cell receptor beta chain was sequenced within a study of shared clonotypes between healthy human individuals. This clone was counted a single time. The antigen is undetermined. Deep was the level at which the assay was run. Genomic DNA (from each subset) was split evenly across several immunoSEQ plates. The method was immunoSEQ multiplex PCR; TCRdb's version includes in-frame clones alone and lacks a portion of them. The sample shows over a million clones, around 97% of them seen only once. With V trimmed by 6 bases and J by 7 bases, 12 bases remained unmatched. Germline V gene sequence: CDR1 ENHRY, CDR2 SYGVKD. This CDR3 contains 15 residues. Broader study findings: The small donor group covered limited genetic and exposure diversity.

The specimen sequenced was naive CD4+ T cells sorted from blood. Subset noted: CD45RA+ positively selected. The TCR was taken from a young man in good health. This rearrangement joins TRBV10-3 to TRBJ2-1; the match to TRBD2 covers 7 bases. CDR3 nucleotide sequence: TGTGCCATCAGCCCGTTGGGGGGGGTAGGGAATGAGCAGTTCTTC. Translating it yields CAISPLGGVGNEQFF.